Below, one T cell receptor beta chain is given with its context. Its antigen remains unidentified. Libraries were prepared by immunoSEQ multiplex PCR; TCRdb keeps only in-frame clonotypes and omits some of them. Among 100,000 to 150,000 clones listed, about 90% were seen once. This sample is drawn from a study of T cell responses to AZD1222 COVID-19 vaccine. Study results and caveats: The CD4 TCRs associated with vaccination extended across spike and predominated at 160-218 and 743-854.

Germline V gives CDR1 SGDLS, CDR2 YYNGEE. Trimming took off 3 bases at V and 5 bases at J, with 14 bases between the two ends. The CDR3 spans 14 residues. Sequences were derived from peripheral blood, sampled on day 0 of MenACWY control vaccination. The rearrangement links TRBV9 to TRBJ2-5; D call uncertain. The source of this sequence is an adult in good health. In DNA, the CDR3 is TGTGCCAGCAGCGCACCTTGGATGTCCGAGACCCAGTACTTC. Translation gives CASSAPWMSETQYF.